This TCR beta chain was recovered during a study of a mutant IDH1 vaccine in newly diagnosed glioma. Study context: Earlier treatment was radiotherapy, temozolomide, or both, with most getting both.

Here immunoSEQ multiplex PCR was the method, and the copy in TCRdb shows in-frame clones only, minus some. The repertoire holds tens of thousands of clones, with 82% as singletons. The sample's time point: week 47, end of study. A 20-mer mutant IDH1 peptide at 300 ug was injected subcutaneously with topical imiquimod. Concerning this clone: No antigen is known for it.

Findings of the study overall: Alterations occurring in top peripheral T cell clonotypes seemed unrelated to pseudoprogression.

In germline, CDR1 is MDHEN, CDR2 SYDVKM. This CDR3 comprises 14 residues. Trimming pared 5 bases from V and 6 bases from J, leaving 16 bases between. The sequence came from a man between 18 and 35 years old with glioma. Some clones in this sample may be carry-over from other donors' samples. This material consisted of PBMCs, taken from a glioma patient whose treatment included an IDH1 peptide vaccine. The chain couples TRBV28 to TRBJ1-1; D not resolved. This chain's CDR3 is CASSPRRNGAEAFF. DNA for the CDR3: TGTGCCAGCAGTCCTAGACGAAATGGCGCTGAAGCTTTCTTT.